This is a list of T cell receptor beta chains from one sample in a study of tumor and adjacent non-tumor tissue in lung cancer. Using its own MiXCR run on the multiplex PCR reads, TCRdb lists one record per CDR3 protein. The sample consists of about 75,000 distinct CDR3 sequences, under 80% of them appearing once. Sequenced sample: lung tumor tissue. The receptor set was obtained from a woman in her forties or fifties with non-small cell lung cancer. Both conserved end residues are part of each CDR3. Each record gives: D gene, J gene, clone size, V gene, CDR3 protein, CDR3 DNA. A D gene is named only where the DNA matches it firmly. The size entry is marked missing in some rows and otherwise reads once, few, many or a size class.

>.|TRBJ2-3|.|TRBV7-9
CASSLTVTQYF
TGTGCCAGCAGCTTAACCGTTACGCAGTATTTT
>TRBD1|TRBJ1-4|.|TRBV6-1
CASSDHIGGTGNEKLFF
TGTGCCAGCAGTGACCACATTGGCGGGACAGGCAATGAAAAGCTGTTTTTT
>.|TRBJ2-3|.|TRBV11-2
CACSPVGYSLPDTQYF
TGTGCCTGCAGCCCTGTGGGTTACTCGCTTCCAGATACGCAGTATTTT
>.|TRBJ2-1|.|TRBV4-2
CASSQASVEYNNEQSF
TGTGCCAGCAGCCAAGCTTCAGTGGAATACAACAATGAGCAGTCCTTC
>.|TRBJ2-2|.|TRBV29-1
CSVVDWRRTRELFF
TGCAGCGTTGTGGACTGGAGACGTACCAGGGAGCTGTTTTTT
>TRBD1|TRBJ2-5|.|TRBV4-1
CASSLGRGRPVTQYF
TGCGCCAGTAGCCTGGGTAGGGGGCGGCCAGTGACCCAGTACTTC
>.|TRBJ2-1|.|TRBV4-2
CASSQAQDNNEQFF
TGTGCCAGCAGCCAGGCTCAGGACAACAATGAGCAGTTCTTC
>.|TRBJ2-5|.|TRBV2
CVSRFGILQETQYF
TGTGTCAGCAGATTTGGTATCCTTCAAGAGACCCAGTACTTC
>TRBD1|TRBJ1-2|.|TRBV6-4
CASSDGTGGPYGYTF
TGTGCCAGCAGTGACGGGACAGGGGGGCCATATGGCTACACCTTC
>.|TRBJ2-1|.|TRBV11-2
CASSFGSTDNEQFF
TGTGCCAGCAGCTTTGGTAGTACCGACAATGAACAGTTCTTC
>TRBD1|TRBJ1-5|.|TRBV12-3/TRBV12-4
CASNLNRGSHPQHF
TGTGCCAGCAATTTAAACAGGGGAAGTCATCCCCAGCATTTT
>.|TRBJ1-2|many|TRBV20-1
CSAVDSTNYGYTF
TGCAGTGCAGTGGACAGCACAAACTATGGCTACACCTTC
>.|TRBJ2-1|.|TRBV6-2/TRBV6-3
CVSRGHTGDEQFF
TGTGTCAGTAGAGGTCACACAGGCGATGAGCAGTTCTTC
>.|TRBJ1-1|.|TRBV6-5
CASSYGRDGYTETLF
TGTGCCAGCAGTTACGGCAGGGATGGGTACACTGAAACTCTCTTT
>.|TRBJ2-3|many|TRBV4-1
CASSQEPGPTGADTQYF
TGCGCCAGCAGCCAAGAACCGGGACCCACTGGCGCGGATACGCAGTATTTT
>.|TRBJ2-1|.|TRBV11-3
CASSFFDGGPEQLF
TGTGCCAGTAGCTTCTTTGATGGCGGGCCTGAGCAGCTCTTC
>.|TRBJ2-5|many|TRBV5-1
CASSPAGTRQETQYF
TGCGCCAGCAGCCCGGCAGGGACACGGCAAGAGACCCAGTACTTC
>.|TRBJ2-3|.|TRBV11-2
CASSPPGLADTDTQCF
TGTGCCAGCAGCCCGCCGGGATTAGCGGACACAGATACGCAATGTTTT
>TRBD1|TRBJ2-3|many|TRBV12-3/TRBV12-4
CASSPRTGGRADTQYF
TGTGCCAGCAGCCCGAGGACAGGGGGGAGGGCAGATACGCAGTATTTT
>.|TRBJ1-2|.|TRBV6-5
CAGSRQTNYGYTF
TGTGCCGGCAGTCGACAAACTAACTATGGCTACACCTTC
>TRBD2|TRBJ2-1|.|TRBV20-1
CSASSSGSNGEQFF
TGCAGTGCTAGTTCTAGCGGGAGTAACGGTGAGCAGTTCTTC
>.|TRBJ2-3|.|TRBV28
CASSLAASGDGTDTQYF
TGTGCCAGCAGTTTAGCCGCTAGTGGAGATGGAACAGATACGCAGTATTTT
>TRBD1|TRBJ2-2|.|TRBV20-1
CSARTDRATGKLFF
TGCAGTGCTAGAACGGACAGGGCGACTGGGAAGCTGTTTTTT
>.|TRBJ1-1|.|TRBV2
CASSERTQGKVNTEAFF
TGTGCCAGCAGTGAACGGACTCAGGGGAAAGTCAACACTGAAGCTTTCTTT
>TRBD1|TRBJ2-1|.|TRBV7-2
CASTLIRTGGVGEQFF
TGTGCCAGCACCTTAATACGGACAGGGGGGGTCGGTGAGCAGTTCTTC
>.|TRBJ2-7|.|TRBV6-5
CGSSYSSRSSYEQYF
TGTGGCAGCAGTTACTCCAGCAGGAGCTCCTACGAGCAGTACTTC
>.|TRBJ2-7|.|TRBV12-3/TRBV12-4
CASGVGYSYEQYF
TGTGCCAGCGGTGTAGGGTACTCCTACGAGCAATACTTC
>TRBD2|TRBJ2-5|large|TRBV6-6
CASSPTSGETQYF
TGTGCCAGCAGCCCTACTAGCGGAGAGACCCAGTACTTC
>.|TRBJ1-4|.|TRBV20-1
CSASAVTVGEKLFF
TGCAGTGCTTCCGCCGTGACAGTGGGTGAAAAACTGTTTTTT
>.|TRBJ2-1|.|TRBV6-5
CASSCSRGHGRFF
TGTGCCAGCAGTTGCTCGAGGGGCCATGGGCGGTTCTTC
>.|TRBJ2-3|.|TRBV7-9
CASSFEGSTDTQYF
TGTGCCAGCAGCTTCGAGGGTAGCACAGATACGCAGTATTTT
>.|TRBJ2-3|.|TRBV29-1
CSARDGRIDTQYF
TGCAGCGCAAGGGACGGACGCATAGATACGCAGTACTTT
>.|TRBJ2-7|.|TRBV6-6
CASSYFGTRDYDQYF
TGTGCCAGCAGTTACTTTGGGACAAGGGACTACGATCAGTACTTC
>TRBD2|TRBJ2-7|.|TRBV20-1
CSASSRAGGSYEQYF
TGCAGTGCTAGCTCCCGGGCGGGAGGTTCCTACGAGCAGTACTTC
>.|TRBJ2-3|.|TRBV10-1
CASSESGVMADAQYF
TGCGCCAGCAGTGAGTCGGGGGTGATGGCAGATGCACAGTATTTT
>.|TRBJ2-3|.|TRBV6-2/TRBV6-3
CASSMDNETDRQYF
TGTGCCAGCAGCATGGATAATGAAACAGATAGGCAGTATTTT
>TRBD2|TRBJ2-1|.|TRBV7-9
CASSLPPGASGGLNEQFF
TGTGCCAGCAGCTTGCCACCTGGGGCTAGCGGGGGACTCAATGAGCAGTTCTTC
>.|TRBJ2-3|.|TRBV29-1
CSVVDVYTDTRYF
TGCAGCGTTGTCGATGTCTACACAGATACGCGGTATTTT
>.|TRBJ1-5|.|TRBV6-6
CANSYSFDSNQPQHF
TGTGCCAACAGTTACTCGTTTGACAGCAATCAGCCTCAGCATTTT
>.|TRBJ2-5|.|TRBV6-1
CASDQGRGQETQYF
TGTGCCAGCGACCAGGGGCGGGGTCAAGAGACCCAGTACTTC